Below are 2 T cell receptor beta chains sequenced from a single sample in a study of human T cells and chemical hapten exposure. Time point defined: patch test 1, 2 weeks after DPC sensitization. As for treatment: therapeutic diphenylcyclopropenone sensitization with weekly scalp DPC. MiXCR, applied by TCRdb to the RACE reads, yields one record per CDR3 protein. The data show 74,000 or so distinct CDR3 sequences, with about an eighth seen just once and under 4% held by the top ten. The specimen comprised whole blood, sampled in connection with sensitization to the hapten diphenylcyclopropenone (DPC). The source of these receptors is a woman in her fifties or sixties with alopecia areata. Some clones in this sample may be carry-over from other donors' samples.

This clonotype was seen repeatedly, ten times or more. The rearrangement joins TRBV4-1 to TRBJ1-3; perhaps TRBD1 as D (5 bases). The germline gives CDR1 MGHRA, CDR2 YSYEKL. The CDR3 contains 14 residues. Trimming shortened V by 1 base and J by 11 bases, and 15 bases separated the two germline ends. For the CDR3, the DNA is TGCGCCAGCAGCCAAGCAACCCAGGGTAGGGCCATATATTTT. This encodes CASSQATQGRAIYF.

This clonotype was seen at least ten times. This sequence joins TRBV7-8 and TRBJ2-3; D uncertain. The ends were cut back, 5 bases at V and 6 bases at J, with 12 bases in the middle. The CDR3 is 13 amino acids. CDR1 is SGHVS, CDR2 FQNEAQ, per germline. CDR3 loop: CASSLTSRDTQYF. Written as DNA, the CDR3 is TGTGCCAGCAGCCTCACCTCGCGGGATACGCAGTATTTT.